This record concerns one T cell receptor (beta chain) sequence. The record originates from a study of blood T cell repertoires in COVID-19. Overall study: The samples span acute and convalescent COVID-19 from the United States, Italy and Spain. PBMCs, B-cell-depleted T cells, or T cells were the source of the cDNA or gDNA that made up the material.

Per the original methods: Counts of nucleated cells, estimated from reference gene primer amplification, were obtained. Method: immunoSEQ multiplex PCR; TCRdb's copy keeps in-frame clones and lacks some. V, J and clone size reflect that table, while D and trimming were determined from the DNA. Here the sample spans about 74,000 clones, over 85% being singletons. This clonotype was obtained from a human donor in a cohort sampled during active COVID-19. Specimen: peripheral blood.

The CDR3 DNA reads as TGTGCCAGCAGCCGTACTAGCGGGAGTCCCACCGGGGAGCTGTTTTTT. Translated, it gives CASSRTSGSPTGELFF. This chain links TRBV7-3 with TRBJ2-2; TRBD2 aligns across 11 bases. The length of the CDR3 is 16 residues. Per the germline V gene, CDR1 is SGHTA and CDR2 is FQGTGA. V shed 5 bases, J shed 4 bases, and the junction held 6 bases outside the gene matches.